The present T cell receptor beta chain was sequenced within a study of T cell responses to AZD1222 COVID-19 vaccine. Study observations and caveats: White British donors predominated, females outnumbered males, and clonal diversity was possibly underestimated.

Details on this clone: The antigen is unknown.

Clones were read by immunoSEQ multiplex PCR, and TCRdb kept only the in-frame ones, dropping some. Among about 110,000 clones listed, about 90% were seen once. The receptor's source is an adult in good health. Sequenced material: peripheral blood, taken on day 0 of AZD1222 vaccination.

The chain's CDR3 is CASSIDRGPYEQYF. In DNA, the CDR3 is TGCGCCAGCAGCATAGACAGGGGCCCCTACGAGCAGTACTTC. V is TRBV5-1 and J is TRBJ2-7, with 8 bases that match TRBD1. Looked up from germline, CDR1 is SGHRS and CDR2 is YFSETQ. CDR3 length: 14 residues. V dropped 4 bases and J dropped 2; count of bases not matched to a gene: 5. Supplemented by reference TRBV5-1 and TRBJ2-7, the full variable domain reads KAGVTQTPRYLIKTRGQQVTLSCSPISGHRSVSWYQQTPGQGLQFLFEYFSETQRNKGNFPGRFSGRQFSNSRSEMNVSTLELGDSALYLCASSIDRGPYEQYFGPGTRLTVT.